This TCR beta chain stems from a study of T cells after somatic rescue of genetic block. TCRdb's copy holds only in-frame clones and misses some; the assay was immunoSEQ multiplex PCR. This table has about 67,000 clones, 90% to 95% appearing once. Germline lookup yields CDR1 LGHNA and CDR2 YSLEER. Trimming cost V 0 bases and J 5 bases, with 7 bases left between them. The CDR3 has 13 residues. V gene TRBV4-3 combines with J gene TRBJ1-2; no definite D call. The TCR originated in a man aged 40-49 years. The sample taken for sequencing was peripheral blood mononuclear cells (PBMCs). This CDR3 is CASSQESGYGYTF. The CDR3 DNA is TGCGCCAGCAGCCAAGAATCGGGGTATGGCTACACCTTC.